Listed here is a single T cell receptor beta chain. What this receptor recognizes is not known. Within one base of it there is no much larger clone, and no base qualities were kept. Germline trimming amounts to 1 base on V and 6 bases on J, with 13 as the count of junction bases outside the gene matches. The CDR3 starts with the cysteine, ends with the phenylalanine, and has 17 residues. Only CDR3 DNA remains: 51 bases, in frame from the first base. The germline V gene (reference sequence) gives CDR1 as LNHDA and CDR2 as SQIVND. Using the deep immunoSEQ assay, multiplex PCR amplified TCR CDR3 regions from genomic DNA. Extracted genomic DNA from each cell subset was distributed evenly across all wells of several immunoSEQ 96-well plates, and each plate was treated as a replicate. For sorted subsets, about 0.2 ug genomic DNA, equal to tens of thousands of T cell genomes, was loaded into each replicate PCR. Purified libraries were quantified with a Qubit 3.0 fluorometer, sized on a Bioanalyzer 2100, and re-quantified with the KAPA Library Quantification kit. A separate single-read 150-cycle Illumina NextSeq 550 flow cell was used to sequence each immunoSEQ 96-well plate. On the authors' methods: Because the immunoSEQ output held only junctional sequences and lacked quality scores, the filtering could not match the filtering applied to full-length reads. Sequences were annotated with PyIR, a Python wrapper for IgBLAST v1.9, using IMGT germline references to assign V/J genes and CDR3. Reads were removed for weak V/J assignments (E-value above 1e-6), missing CDR3, stop codons, out-of-frame junctions, or ambiguous translated residues. A V3J clonotype was defined by an identical inferred V gene, J gene, and CDR3 amino acid sequence. The percentage overlap between two repertoires was calculated by dividing the number of shared unique clonotypes by the size of the smaller repertoire. Richness of each repertoire was evaluated using RTK rarefaction, the Chao1 estimator, and Recon v2.1 estimates of unobserved clonotypes. Generation probabilities were computed with OLGA for all TCRbeta clonotypes obtained by the gDNA method from several donors. Imported from immuneACCESS, the table was reduced by TCRdb to in-frame sequences with V and J called. These copies leave out some clones; in studies compared against another copy, an unresolved V gene accounts for under half, and the cause of the remainder is not known. The V and J calls and clone size come from that table; D and trimming were worked out from the DNA. In all, the sample holds approximately 2.5 million clones, and under 95% of those were seen once. The ten largest make up approximately 0.36% of the sample.

This entry is derived from a study of shared clonotypes between healthy human individuals (dated by TCRdb to the early 2020s). Study-wide context: The cohort included a few men and a couple of women between 18 and 49 years of age. To estimate repertoire size and how much clonotypes are shared between individuals, the study performed deep sequencing of blood TCR repertoires from a handful of healthy adults. For each donor, CD4 naive and CD4 memory were each given three plates, CD8 naive was given two plates, and CD8 memory was given one plate. Each donor's leukapheresis produced roughly between roughly 0.85 and 9.5 billion PBMCs. Different laboratories and diverse techniques were used to prepare libraries and sequence TCR repertoires, to increase sequencing depth and limit assay-specific biases.

The donors were healthy, HIV-negative adults with no recently reported acute infections or vaccinations. Every donor was a Caucasian adult residing in Nashville, Tennessee, USA. Magnetic negative selection was used to enrich CD4+ T cells, after which naive cells were positively selected on CD45RA and the negative fraction became the memory subset. Blood was obtained by leukapheresis, after which PBMCs were separated by Ficoll-Histopaque density gradient centrifugation and cryopreserved in liquid nitrogen vapor phase. Analytical flow cytometry was used to check the purity and quantity of each magnetically sorted T cell population. Genomic DNA was isolated from every sorted fraction and measured by UV absorbance on a Nanodrop 2000c. What the research found in general, with its limitations: Sampling was restricted to blood, and TCR repertoires in tissue are likely to differ from TCR repertoires in blood. Pairwise subsampling indicated that sequencing depth was expected to affect the degree of clonotype sharing among donors. When a few donors were compared, the shared fraction of clonotypes was about 5.4% for naive CD4, more than 3% for naive CD8, 2% to 2.5% for memory CD4, and approximately 0.4% for memory CD8. The genetic and exposure-history diversity represented was limited by the small number of donors. Estimated clonotype richness was generally larger for naive than for memory subsets. Compared with non-shared clonotypes, the clonotypes found in all four sorted-subset donors had higher generation probabilities. Even with the large sequencing depth, rarefaction of the sorted-subset datasets indicated that sequencing was incomplete.

Sequencing was carried out using naive CD4+ T cells from PBMCs. The cell subset or site label of this sample denotes: CD45RA+ positively selected. The receptor's source is a man aged 18 to 30 in good health. Some clones in this sample may be carry-over from other donors' samples. The chain joins TRBV19 to TRBJ1-2; a stretch of 8 junction bases matches TRBD1. The DNA sequence reads TGTGCCAGTAGTATAGGCACCCCTACGGGACAGGACAATGGCTACACCTTC. Its translation reads: CASSIGTPTGQDNGYTF.